This TCR beta chain was observed in a study of T cells expressing NK-cell markers. TCRdb re-called the 5' RACE reads; one entry per CDR3 protein, DNA not given. The sample has roughly 390,000 distinct CDR3 sequences; the top ten hold under 6.5%. General study findings and limits: In about 6 donors, dominant CD3+CD56+NKG2C+ clones formed about 1.0-7.5% of CD8+ cells.

On this clonotype itself: Its matching antigen is unknown.

This TCR came from a man between 18 and 69 years old in good health. What was sequenced was blood T cells: a sorted CD56 or NKG2C T cell subset, CD4+ or CD8+ T cells, or bulk PBMC T cells (not recorded which).

The CDR3 sequence is CASSGDRGDYGYTF. The V call is TRBV25-1, the J call TRBJ1-2; TCRdb indicates TRBD1, and absent DNA this call remains unverified. CDR1 MGHDK and CDR2 SYGVNS come from the germline V gene. CDR3 length: 14 amino acids.